The 21 T cell receptor beta chains given below trace back to one sample, sequenced in a study of shared clonotypes between healthy human individuals. Measured with immunoSEQ multiplex PCR; TCRdb has only the in-frame clones, and not every one. The sample shows under 550,000 clones, 90% to 96% of them seen only once. The sequenced material came from naive CD4+ T cells sorted from blood. Subset defined: CD45RA+ positively selected. These receptors all come from a woman in her 30s in good health.

The chain has TRBV28 and TRBJ2-2; 8 nucleotides match TRBD2. The CDR3 is made up of 14 amino acids. The germline V gene has CDR1 MDHEN and CDR2 SYDVKM. Trimming removed 7 bases from V and 5 bases from J; junction bases left unmatched: 6. In DNA form, the CDR3 reads TGTGCCAGCATCCGGGAGGGGAGGACCGGGGAGCTGTTTTTT. Residues: CASIREGRTGELFF.

V is TRBV11-2 and J is TRBJ1-4; D is unresolved. Germline V gene sequence: CDR1 SGHAT, CDR2 FQNNGV. The CDR3 sequence is 15 residues long. The V and J ends lost 5 bases and 7 bases respectively, with 17 bases between them. The CDR3, as DNA: TGTGCCAGCAGCCGGAAGAAGGAGAAGTTTGAAAAACTGTTTTTT. The encoded protein is CASSRKKEKFEKLFF.

This sequence joins TRBV11-3 and TRBJ2-1, with a weak D call TRBD2 (5 bases). The CDR3 loop spans 14 amino acids. The V gene lost 6 bases and the J gene lost 7 bases, with 16 bases spanning the gap. Germline CDR1 SGHNT, CDR2 YENEEA. CDR3 nucleotides: TGTGCCAGCAGTCCGGGATCTACATTTAATGAGCAGTTCTTC. It specifies CASSPGSTFNEQFF.

This clone was seen a handful of times. The V gene is TRBV6-5, the J gene TRBJ2-7; 8 nucleotides align to TRBD1. This CDR3 spans 13 amino acids. V shed 6 bases and J 1 base; nucleotides not matched to a gene: 2. Germline CDR1 is MNHEY and CDR2 is SVGAGI. The CDR3 is CASSDRGSYEQYF. The CDR3, as DNA: TGTGCCAGCAGCGACAGGGGATCCTACGAGCAGTACTTC.

The V and J genes are TRBV27 and TRBJ2-7; TRBD1 aligns across 7 bases. Germline CDR1 and CDR2: MNHEY and SMNVEV (reference sequence). Trimming took 5 bases from V and 2 from J; bases not matched to a gene: 6. This CDR3 is built from 14 residues. This CDR3 is CASSIRDSAYEQYF. DNA for the CDR3: TGTGCCAGCAGTATCCGGGACAGCGCCTACGAGCAGTACTTC.

The chain joins TRBV6-1 to TRBJ1-2, with D perhaps TRBD1 (5 bases). This CDR3 comprises 14 residues. CDR1 MNHNS and CDR2 SASEGT come from the germline V gene. V was cut by 4 bases and J by 4 bases, with 13 bases left in between. CDR3 sequence (DNA): TGTGCCAGCAGTGCCACGGGACGGTCCTATGGCTACACCTTC. Its translation: CASSATGRSYGYTF.

The rearrangement joins TRBV29-1 to TRBJ1-2, with a possible D match to TRBD1 (5 bases). Trimming left V 7 bases short and J 8 bases short, with 17 bases between. From germline, CDR1 is SQVTM and CDR2 ANQGSEA. The CDR3 extends over 12 amino acids. Here the CDR3 reads CSARWGLGGYTF. CDR3 bases: TGCAGCGCCCGTTGGGGACTGGGCGGCTACACCTTC.

V is TRBV10-2 and J is TRBJ2-7; 10 nucleotides line up with TRBD2. Germline lookup yields CDR1 WSHSY and CDR2 SAAADI. V was clipped by 7 bases and J by 3 bases; unmatched bases: 6. CDR3 size: 14 residues. The CDR3 DNA is TGCGCCAGCAAGGTAGCGGGAGGAATCTACGAGCAGTACTTC. This translates into CASKVAGGIYEQYF.

CDR3 bases: TGTGCCAGTAGCCTAACTAGCGCGGGAAAACTGTTTTTT. Protein sequence: CASSLTSAGKLFF. The rearrangement joins TRBV19 to TRBJ1-4; D gene ambiguous. CDR1 is LNHDA and CDR2 is SQIVND in the germline V gene (reference sequence). The V end was cut by 6 bases, the J end by 10 bases, with 15 bases between. The CDR3 runs 13 residues.

This chain links TRBV10-3 with TRBJ2-5, with TRBD2 matching over 7 bases. Matching the DNA end better, TRBJ2-7 makes the J call doubtful. The germline V gene has CDR1 ENHRY and CDR2 SYGVKD. CDR3 length equals 12 residues. The CDR3: CAIRGRTDEQYF. In nucleotides, the CDR3 is TGTGCCATCCGCGGGAGAACCGACGAGCAGTACTTC.

The chain recombines TRBV27 with TRBJ2-5; D possibly matches TRBD1 or TRBD2 (5 bases each). V was pared by 3 bases and J by 11 bases, with 10 bases between. Per germline, CDR1 MNHEY and CDR2 SMNVEV (reference sequence). This CDR3 has 11 residues. DNA for the CDR3: TGTGCCAGCAGTTTGTTGGGGGAGCAGTACTTC. This sequence encodes CASSLLGEQYF.

V is TRBV27 and J is TRBJ1-5; 7 nucleotides line up with TRBD1. This CDR3 comprises 16 residues. Germline trimming cut 5 bases from V and 0 bases from J; bases unmatched to any gene: 7. Germline assignment: CDR1 MNHEY and CDR2 SMNVEV (reference sequence). CDR3 DNA sequence: TGTGCCAGCAGTCCGGGACAGTTTTTTAGCAATCAGCCCCAGCATTTT. Translated, it gives CASSPGQFFSNQPQHF.

This rearrangement joins TRBV5-1 to TRBJ1-3; a possible D gene is TRBD1 (6 bases). V lost 3 bases and J 8 bases, leaving 18 bases between the germline ends. Per the germline V gene, CDR1 is SGHRS and CDR2 is YFSETQ. This CDR3 spans 15 amino acids. Here the CDR3 reads CASSYGRAGEDTIYF. The CDR3, as DNA: TGCGCCAGCAGCTACGGAAGGGCAGGGGAAGACACCATATATTTT.

The J gene is TRBJ1-1, the V gene TRBV27; 7 nucleotides line up with TRBD1. After removal of 4 bases from V and 0 bases from J, the junction contained 8 bases not matched to a gene. The CDR3 runs to 16 residues. Germline CDR1 is MNHEY and CDR2 is SMNVEV (reference sequence). The CDR3 sequence is CASSSTGWDMNTEAFF. The CDR3 DNA reads TGTGCCAGCAGTTCGACAGGGTGGGATATGAACACTGAAGCTTTCTTT.

The chain combines TRBV5-1 with TRBJ2-3; 8 positions match TRBD2. Germline V gives CDR1 SGHRS, CDR2 YFSETQ. This CDR3 spans 15 amino acids. Germline trimming cut 1 base from V and 3 bases from J; bases unmatched to any gene: 4. The CDR3 nucleotides are TGCGCCAGCAGCTTGCAGTCTAGCGGGACAGATACGCAGTATTTT. This encodes CASSLQSSGTDTQYF.

The rearrangement links TRBV2 to TRBJ2-5; 11 nucleotides agree with TRBD2. The CDR3 runs to 14 residues. CDR1 SNHLY and CDR2 FYNNEI come from the germline V gene. Trimming removed 6 bases from V and 2 bases from J; junction bases left unmatched: 2. CDR3 DNA sequence: TGTGCCAGCAGGGGGACTAGCGGACAAGAGACCCAGTACTTC. It yields the protein CASRGTSGQETQYF.

V gene TRBV28 combines with J gene TRBJ2-1; TRBD2 aligns across 8 bases. The CDR3 extends over 16 amino acids. V lost 5 bases to trimming and J lost 0 bases; unmatched junction nucleotides: 6. Germline V CDR1 and CDR2: MDHEN, SYDVKM. The CDR3 reads CASSQNSGTSYNEQFF. The CDR3 DNA follows: TGTGCCAGCAGTCAAAATAGCGGGACCTCCTACAATGAGCAGTTCTTC. Supplemented by reference TRBV28 and TRBJ2-1, the full variable domain reads DVKVTQSSRYLVKRTGEKVFLECVQDMDHENMFWYRQDPGLGLRLIYFSYDVKMKEKGDIPEGYSVSREKKERFSLILESASTNQTSMYLCASSQNSGTSYNEQFFGPGTRLTVL.

The chain combines TRBV4-2 with TRBJ1-1; 7 bases agree with TRBD1. CDR3 length: 15 amino acids. Germline V gives CDR1 LGHNA, CDR2 YNFKEQ. With V trimmed by 1 base and J by 4 bases, 6 bases remained unmatched. CDR3 sequence: CASSQVQGSSTEAFF. The CDR3 nucleotides are TGTGCCAGCAGCCAAGTACAGGGGTCGAGCACTGAAGCTTTCTTT.

This chain links TRBV10-3 with TRBJ2-2; D unresolved. V was clipped by 10 bases and J by 6 bases, with 9 bases between them. The germline gives CDR1 ENHRY, CDR2 SYGVKD. The CDR3 loop spans 11 amino acids. Here the CDR3 reads CATGRSGELFF. The CDR3 nucleotides read TGTGCCACTGGGCGCTCCGGGGAGCTGTTTTTT.

V gene TRBV7-9 combines with J gene TRBJ2-3; the D gene is possibly TRBD2 (6 bases). V shed 5 bases and J shed 4 bases, with 19 bases lying between them. Germline CDR1 and CDR2: SEHNR and FQNEAQ (reference sequence). CDR3 length: 16 amino acids. The CDR3 region has the DNA TGTGCCAGCAGCCATAAATCCGGGAGTGTATCAGATACGCAGTATTTT. This codes for CASSHKSGSVSDTQYF.

The rearrangement links TRBV28 to TRBJ2-7, with 7 nucleotides matching TRBD1. V dropped 4 bases and J dropped 3; count of bases not matched to a gene: 0. Germline assignment: CDR1 MDHEN and CDR2 SYDVKM. The CDR3 runs to 12 residues. The CDR3 loop is CASSYRGYEQYF. The CDR3 nucleotides read TGTGCCAGCAGTTACAGGGGCTACGAGCAGTACTTC.